Following are 30 T cell receptor beta chains from one sample sequenced in a study of T cell changes during pregnancy in multiple sclerosis. Method: immunoSEQ multiplex PCR; TCRdb's copy keeps in-frame clones and lacks some. The sample contains more than 65,000 clones, about 95% of which appear only once. The specimen was peripheral blood, collected in the second trimester of pregnancy. Receptors were obtained from a female donor with multiple sclerosis, enrolled in a pregnancy study.

The chain uses TRBV13 and TRBJ2-1; 7 bases map to TRBD2. Germline V lookup: CDR1 PRHDT, CDR2 FYEKMQ (reference sequence). CDR3 length: 15 residues. J lost 3 bases, V lost 7 bases, and 9 bases had no gene match. The CDR3: CASTQPASGYNEQFF. DNA for the CDR3: TGTGCCAGCACCCAGCCAGCTAGCGGCTACAATGAGCAGTTCTTC.

The chain couples TRBV21-1 to TRBJ2-3; the table assigns TRBD1, which was not confirmed against the DNA. TRBV21-1 is classified as a pseudogene. The CDR3 totals 14 residues. Here the CDR3 DNA reads TGTGCCAGCAGCAAATGGGCTAGCACAGATACGCAGTATTTT. Translation gives CASSKWASTDTQYF.

V gene TRBV10-2 combines with J gene TRBJ2-7; D uncertain. The ends were cut back, 5 bases at V and 3 bases at J, with 11 bases in the middle. The CDR3 contains 13 residues. Germline CDR1 reads WSHSY; CDR2 reads SAAADI. CDR3 bases: TGCGCCAGCAGTCCAACTCGACTCTACGAGCAGTACTTC. The encoded protein is CASSPTRLYEQYF.

The CDR3 loop is CASSIAGVKEQYF. The DNA for the CDR3 is TGTGCCAGCAGCATAGCGGGAGTGAAGGAGCAGTACTTC. The rearrangement links TRBV27 to TRBJ2-7, with 9 positions matching TRBD2. The CDR3 is 13 residues long. Trimming took 6 bases from V and 7 from J; bases not matched to a gene: 7. The V gene's germline CDR1 is MNHEY and CDR2 SMNVEV (reference sequence).

The CDR3 spells CASSVARAVSTDTQYF. CDR3 nucleotide sequence: TGTGCCAGCAGCGTTGCTCGAGCGGTCAGCACAGATACGCAGTATTTT. The chain links TRBV9 to TRBJ2-3, with D possibly TRBD2 on 5 matching bases. Germline V gene lookup returns CDR1 SGDLS and CDR2 YYNGEE. CDR3 length equals 16 residues. V lost 2 bases to trimming and J lost 0 bases, with 13 bases between them.

The chain has TRBV5-4 and TRBJ2-3; 11 bases line up with TRBD2. V trimming: 4 bases; J trimming: 6 bases; junction bases outside the gene matches: 7. The CDR3 covers 15 residues. The germline V gene has CDR1 SGHNT and CDR2 YYREEE (reference sequence). The CDR3 sequence: CASSEPTSGSDTQYF. In nucleotides, the CDR3 is TGTGCCAGCAGCGAGCCAACTAGCGGGAGTGATACGCAGTATTTT.

In its sample, this clone was seen once. The chain has TRBV4-1 and TRBJ1-6; 9 positions agree with TRBD1. With V trimmed by 1 base and J by 8 bases, 6 bases remained unmatched. This CDR3 is built from 16 residues. Germline CDR1 and CDR2: MGHRA and YSYEKL. The CDR3 bases are TGCGCCAGCAGCCAAGCCGGGACAGGGAAGGATTCACCCCTCCACTTT. Translating gives CASSQAGTGKDSPLHF.

This chain uses TRBV4-3 with TRBJ1-2, with D perhaps matching TRBD1 (6 bases). Germline V CDR1 and CDR2: LGHNA, YSLEER. This CDR3 spans 15 amino acids. Trimming left V 6 bases short and J 4 bases short, with 18 bases between. The CDR3 sequence is CASSGTGSLSYGYTF. The CDR3 DNA reads TGCGCCAGCAGTGGCACAGGGAGTCTATCCTATGGCTACACCTTC.

CDR3 coding DNA: TGTGCCAGCAGCACGATAGCGGGGCTGAGCACAGATACGCAGTATTTT. It yields the protein CASSTIAGLSTDTQYF. The rearrangement uses TRBV9 and TRBJ2-3, with TRBD2 identical over 8 bases. Per the germline V gene, CDR1 is SGDLS and CDR2 is YYNGEE. The CDR3 has 16 residues. Trimming took 4 bases from V and 0 from J; bases not matched to a gene: 7. The full variable domain, rest sourced from reference TRBV9 and TRBJ2-3, is DSGVTQTPKHLITATGQRVTLRCSPRSGDLSVYWYQQSLDQGLQFLIQYYNGEERAKGNILERFSAQQFPDLHSELNLSSLELGDSALYFCASSTIAGLSTDTQYFGPGTRLTVL.

The V call is TRBV29-1, the J call TRBJ2-7, with 8 bases aligning to TRBD1. The CDR3 is made up of 12 amino acids. The J segment lost 7 bases and the V segment lost 7 bases, leaving 9 bases of the junction unmatched. Germline CDR1 reads SQVTM; CDR2 reads ANQGSEA. The CDR3 nucleotides are TGCAGCGGGACGGACAGGGAATGGGAGCAGTACTTC. It translates to CSGTDREWEQYF.

The gene calls are TRBV4-1 and TRBJ2-5; D is ambiguous. CDR1 is MGHRA, CDR2 YSYEKL, per germline. The germline V and J ends were trimmed by 0 bases and 1 base, with 9 bases remaining between them. CDR3 size: 15 residues. This CDR3 reads CASSQDSAGQETQYF. The CDR3 nucleotides read TGCGCCAGCAGCCAAGATTCTGCAGGCCAAGAGACCCAGTACTTC.

The chain couples TRBV10-3 to TRBJ2-5; 9 nucleotides match TRBD1. The germline gives CDR1 ENHRY, CDR2 SYGVKD. The CDR3 loop spans 17 amino acids. V was clipped by 0 bases and J by 3 bases; unmatched bases: 8. The CDR3 DNA reads TGTGCCATCAGTGAGTCTGTGGGACAGGGAACAAAAGAGACCCAGTACTTC. Its translation is CAISESVGQGTKETQYF.

The genes are TRBV30 and TRBJ1-2, with 10 bases fitting TRBD1. V lost 3 bases, J lost 0 bases, and 1 base stayed unmatched. The germline CDR1 and CDR2 sequences are GTSNPN and SVGIG (reference sequence). This CDR3 has 14 residues. This CDR3 reads CAWRGQGTNYGYTF. In DNA form, the CDR3 reads TGTGCCTGGAGGGGACAGGGGACTAACTATGGCTACACCTTC.

As DNA, the CDR3 is TGTGCCAGCCGGGGGACAGGGGTCTATGGCTACACCTTC. Translated: CASRGTGVYGYTF. This chain joins TRBV27 and TRBJ1-2; 10 positions agree with TRBD1. The V segment lost 8 bases and the J segment 4 bases; nucleotides outside the gene matches: 4. The CDR3 spans 13 residues. Per the germline V gene, CDR1 is MNHEY and CDR2 is SMNVEV (reference sequence).

This sequence joins TRBV7-3 and TRBJ2-3; D unclear. CDR1 and CDR2 (germline): SGHTA, FQGTGA. Deletions cut 5 bases from V and 4 bases from J, with 10 bases between. This CDR3 comprises 13 residues. CDR3 bases: TGTGCCAGCAGCCCGACTTTGGCAGATACGCAGTATTTT. Translated: CASSPTLADTQYF. Combining the CDR3 with reference TRBV7-3 and TRBJ2-3 gives the whole variable domain GAGVSQTPSNKVTEKGKYVELRCDPISGHTALYWYRQSLGQGPEFLIYFQGTGAADDSGLPNDRFFAVRPEGSVSTLKIQRTERGDSAVYLCASSPTLADTQYFGPGTRLTVL.

V and J are TRBV19 and TRBJ1-2; possibly TRBD1 for D (6 bases). V was pared by 3 bases and J by 6 bases, with 14 bases between. This CDR3 is 14 amino acids long. CDR1 LNHDA and CDR2 SQIVND come from the germline V gene (reference sequence). CDR3 sequence: CASSIKLGGHGYTF. As DNA, the CDR3 is TGTGCCAGTAGTATCAAACTGGGGGGGCATGGCTACACCTTC.

The genes are TRBV5-4 and TRBJ2-1; TRBD2 aligns across 8 bases. Germline trimming cut 5 bases from V and 6 bases from J; bases unmatched to any gene: 10. The CDR3 consists of 15 residues. CDR1 SGHNT and CDR2 YYREEE come from the germline V gene (reference sequence). As DNA, the CDR3 is TGTGCCAGCAGGCCGCTCTCGGGAGGGATCAATGAGCAGTTCTTC. This sequence encodes CASRPLSGGINEQFF.

This rearrangement joins TRBV10-1 to TRBJ2-7, with TRBD1 matching 10 bases. Germline CDR1 and CDR2: WNHNN and SYGVQD (reference sequence). The CDR3 runs to 14 residues. With V trimmed by 6 bases and J by 2 bases, 4 bases remained unmatched. CDR3 sequence: CASRGQGQPYEQYF. The CDR3, as DNA: TGCGCCAGCAGGGGACAGGGGCAACCCTACGAGCAGTACTTC.

This rearrangement joins TRBV19 to TRBJ1-1; 11 positions match TRBD1. The V and J ends lost 6 bases and 5 bases, in that order; junction bases with no gene match: 8. The CDR3 sequence is 15 residues long. The germline V gene has CDR1 LNHDA and CDR2 SQIVND (reference sequence). CDR3 sequence: CASSLGTGGYTEAFF. As DNA, the CDR3 is TGTGCCAGTAGCCTCGGGACAGGGGGATATACTGAAGCTTTCTTT.

The genes are TRBV4-1 and TRBJ2-5, with D unresolved. V lost 2 bases and J 3 bases, leaving 7 bases between the germline ends. The germline CDR1 and CDR2 sequences are MGHRA and YSYEKL. This CDR3 contains 13 residues. In DNA form, the CDR3 reads TGCGCCAGCAGCCAACTACCCAAAGAGACCCAGTACTTC. It specifies CASSQLPKETQYF.

This clone was detected only once. V usage is TRBV5-1 and J usage is TRBJ2-1, with D maybe TRBD1 (7 bases). The CDR3 runs to 15 residues. V was trimmed by 4 bases and J by 9 bases, leaving 20 bases between them. The germline CDR1 and CDR2 sequences are SGHRS and YFSETQ. CDR3: CASSPVMQGGGEQFF. The CDR3, as DNA: TGCGCCAGCAGCCCGGTTATGCAGGGGGGAGGTGAGCAGTTCTTC. Combining the CDR3 with reference TRBV5-1 and TRBJ2-1 gives the whole variable domain KAGVTQTPRYLIKTRGQQVTLSCSPISGHRSVSWYQQTPGQGLQFLFEYFSETQRNKGNFPGRFSGRQFSNSRSEMNVSTLELGDSALYLCASSPVMQGGGEQFFGPGTRLTVL.

The CDR3 loop reads CASSQDMGQETQYF. The CDR3 bases are TGTGCCAGCAGCCAAGACATGGGCCAAGAGACCCAGTACTTC. The rearrangement uses TRBV7-7 and TRBJ2-5; D is undetermined. The CDR3 has 14 residues. Deletions cut 5 bases from V and 1 base from J, with 11 bases between. The germline gives CDR1 SSHAT, CDR2 FNYEAQ (reference sequence).

This rearrangement joins TRBV7-8 to TRBJ2-1; 12 nucleotides agree with TRBD2. CDR1 and CDR2 from the germline V gene are SGHVS and FQNEAQ. V lost 0 bases and J lost 6; bases outside the gene matches: 3. CDR3 length: 16 amino acids. Here the CDR3 DNA reads TGTGCCAGCAGCTTAGCGTTGACTAGCGGGAGCAATGAGCAGTTCTTC. This gives the protein CASSLALTSGSNEQFF.

The chain joins TRBV30 to TRBJ2-1, with D perhaps matching TRBD1 (6 bases). Trimming removed 2 bases from V and 15 bases from J, with 17 bases in between. The CDR3 totals 12 residues. From germline, CDR1 is GTSNPN and CDR2 SVGIG (reference sequence). The CDR3 DNA sequence: TGTGCCTGGAGTCCCGTGGGGGCAATCGGGTTCTTC. Translated: CAWSPVGAIGFF.

The rearrangement links TRBV4-1 to TRBJ2-7; 7 nucleotides align to TRBD1. The CDR3 has 14 residues. V trimming: 4 bases; J trimming: 0 bases; junction bases outside the gene matches: 3. Germline values: CDR1 MGHRA, CDR2 YSYEKL. The CDR3 DNA sequence: TGCGCCAGCAGCCTCCCAGGGGGCTCCTACGAGCAGTACTTC. Encoded protein: CASSLPGGSYEQYF.

About this clone: The junction does not match germline at one end; this may be a read error. The chain recombines TRBV18 with TRBJ1-2, with D perhaps matching TRBD1 (5 bases). This CDR3 has 18 amino acids. Germline CDR1 reads KGHSH; CDR2 reads LQKENI. Written as DNA, the CDR3 is TGTGCCAGCTCACCAAGGGGTAGACAGCCTGCTTCTCAATCGTACCTATACTTC. Translated, it gives CASSPRGRQPASQSYLYF. The variable domain in full, with the rest retrieved from reference TRBV18 and TRBJ1-2, is NAGVMQNPRHLVRRRGQEARLRCSPMKGHSHVYWYRQLPEEGLKFMVYLQKENIIDESGMPKERFSAEFPKEGPSILRIQQVVRGDSAAYFCASSPRGRQPASQSYLYFGSGTRLTVV.

The chain links TRBV6-5 to TRBJ1-4; D is uncertain. V lost 7 bases and J lost 6, with 18 bases in between. Per germline, CDR1 MNHEY and CDR2 SVGAGI. The length of the CDR3 is 15 residues. The DNA for the CDR3 is TGTGCCAGCAAGCGGGGAAGGACTGGTTATGAAAAACTGTTTTTT. Translation: CASKRGRTGYEKLFF.

This clone was seen once. The chain is built from TRBV2 and TRBJ2-7, with 12 bases matching TRBD1. The trim removed 4 bases at V and 3 bases at J, leaving 4 bases unmatched. Germline loops: CDR1 SNHLY, CDR2 FYNNEI. The CDR3 has 15 residues. Written as DNA, the CDR3 is TGTGCCAGCAGTGCCGGGACAGGGGGCCGCTACGAGCAGTACTTC. Protein sequence: CASSAGTGGRYEQYF.

The V gene is TRBV19, the J gene TRBJ1-2; no clear D gene. Germline lookup yields CDR1 LNHDA and CDR2 SQIVND (reference sequence). Trimming removed 7 bases at V and 3 bases at J, with 18 bases between. The CDR3 extends over 15 amino acids. In DNA, the CDR3 is TGTGCCAGTACCTTCACTAAGACGGGGTACTATGGCTACACCTTC. As protein: CASTFTKTGYYGYTF.

The chain employs TRBV10-1 and TRBJ2-1; unclear D gene. Trimming shortened V by 4 bases and J by 5 bases, and 9 bases separated the two germline ends. Germline CDR1 and CDR2: WNHNN and SYGVQD (reference sequence). This CDR3 has 13 amino acids. CDR3 protein: CASSVDTNNEQFF. The CDR3 coding sequence is TGCGCCAGCAGTGTTGACACCAACAATGAGCAGTTCTTC.